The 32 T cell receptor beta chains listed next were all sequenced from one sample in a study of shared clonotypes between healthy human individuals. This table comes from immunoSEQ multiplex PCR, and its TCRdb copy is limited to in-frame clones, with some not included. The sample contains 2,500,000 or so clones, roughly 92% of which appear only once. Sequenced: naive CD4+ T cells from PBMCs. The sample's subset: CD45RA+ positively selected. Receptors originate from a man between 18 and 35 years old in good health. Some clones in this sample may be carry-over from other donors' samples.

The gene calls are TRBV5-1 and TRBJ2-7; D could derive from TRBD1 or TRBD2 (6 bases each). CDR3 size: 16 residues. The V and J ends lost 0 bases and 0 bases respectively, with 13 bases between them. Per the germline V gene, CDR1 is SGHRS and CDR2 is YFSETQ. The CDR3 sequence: CASSLGRGGNSYEQYF. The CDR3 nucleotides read TGCGCCAGCAGCTTGGGCAGGGGAGGAAACTCCTACGAGCAGTACTTC.

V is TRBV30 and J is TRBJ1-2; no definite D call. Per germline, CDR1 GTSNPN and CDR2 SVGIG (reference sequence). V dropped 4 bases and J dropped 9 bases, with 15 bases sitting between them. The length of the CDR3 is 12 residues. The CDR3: CAWNQDIFRYTF. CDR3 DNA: TGTGCCTGGAATCAAGACATTTTCCGCTACACCTTC.

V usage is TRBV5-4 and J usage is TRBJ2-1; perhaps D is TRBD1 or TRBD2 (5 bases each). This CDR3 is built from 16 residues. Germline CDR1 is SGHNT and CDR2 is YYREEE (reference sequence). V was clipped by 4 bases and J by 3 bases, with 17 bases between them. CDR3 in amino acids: CASSPPGQGVYNEQFF. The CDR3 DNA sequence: TGTGCCAGCAGCCCACCCGGGCAGGGAGTCTACAATGAGCAGTTCTTC. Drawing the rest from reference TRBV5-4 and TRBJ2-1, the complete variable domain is ETGVTQSPTHLIKTRGQQVTLRCSSQSGHNTVSWYQQALGQGPQFIFQYYREEENGRGNFPPRFSGLQFPNYSSELNVNALELDDSALYLCASSPPGQGVYNEQFFGPGTRLTVL.

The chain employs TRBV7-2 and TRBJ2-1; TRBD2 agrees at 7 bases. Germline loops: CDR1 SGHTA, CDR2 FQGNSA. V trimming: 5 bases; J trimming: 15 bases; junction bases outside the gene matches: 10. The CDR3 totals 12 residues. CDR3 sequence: CASSTGGLVAFF. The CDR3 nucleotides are TGTGCCAGCAGCACTGGAGGACTAGTGGCGTTCTTC.

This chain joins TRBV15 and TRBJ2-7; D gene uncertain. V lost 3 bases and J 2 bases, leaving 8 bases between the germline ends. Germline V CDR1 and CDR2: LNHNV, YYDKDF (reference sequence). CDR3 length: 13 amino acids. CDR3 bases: TGTGCCACCAGCAGGGCGGATACCTACGAGCAGTACTTC. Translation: CATSRADTYEQYF.

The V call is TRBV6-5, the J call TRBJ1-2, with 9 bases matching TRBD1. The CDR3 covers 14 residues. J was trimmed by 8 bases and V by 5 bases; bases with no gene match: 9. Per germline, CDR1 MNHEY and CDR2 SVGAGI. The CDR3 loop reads CASSTGTGLGGYTF. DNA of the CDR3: TGTGCCAGCAGTACTGGGACAGGGCTCGGAGGCTACACCTTC.

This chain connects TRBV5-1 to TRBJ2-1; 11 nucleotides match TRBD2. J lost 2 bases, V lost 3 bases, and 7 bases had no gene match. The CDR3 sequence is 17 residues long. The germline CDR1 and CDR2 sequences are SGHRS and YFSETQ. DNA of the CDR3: TGCGCCAGCAGCTCCAGGGGGACTAGCGGAACCTACAATGAGCAGTTCTTC. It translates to CASSSRGTSGTYNEQFF.

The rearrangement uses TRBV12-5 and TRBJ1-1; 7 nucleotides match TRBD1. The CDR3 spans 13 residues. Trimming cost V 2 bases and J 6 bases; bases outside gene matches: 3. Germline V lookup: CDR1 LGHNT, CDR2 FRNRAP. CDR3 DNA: TGTGCTAGTGGTTTGCCTGGGACAGCTGAAGCTTTCTTT. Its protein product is CASGLPGTAEAFF.

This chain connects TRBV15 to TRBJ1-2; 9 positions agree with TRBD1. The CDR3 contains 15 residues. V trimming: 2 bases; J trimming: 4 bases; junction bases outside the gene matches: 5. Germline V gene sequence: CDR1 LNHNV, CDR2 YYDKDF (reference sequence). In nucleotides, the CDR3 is TGTGCCACCAGCAGACCGGGACAGGGTCCCTATGGCTACACCTTC. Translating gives CATSRPGQGPYGYTF.

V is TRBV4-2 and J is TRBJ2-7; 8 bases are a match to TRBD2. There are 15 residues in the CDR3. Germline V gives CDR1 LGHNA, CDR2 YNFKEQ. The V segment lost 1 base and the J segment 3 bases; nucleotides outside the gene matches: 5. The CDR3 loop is CASSQVASGHYEQYF. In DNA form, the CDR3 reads TGTGCCAGCAGCCAAGTAGCTAGCGGGCACTACGAGCAGTACTTC.

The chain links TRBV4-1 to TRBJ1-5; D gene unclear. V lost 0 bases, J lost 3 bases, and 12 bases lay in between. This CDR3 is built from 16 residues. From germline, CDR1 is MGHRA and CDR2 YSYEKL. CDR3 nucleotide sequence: TGCGCCAGCAGCCAAGATTCCGGCGGGGTCAATCAGCCCCAGCATTTT. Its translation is CASSQDSGGVNQPQHF.

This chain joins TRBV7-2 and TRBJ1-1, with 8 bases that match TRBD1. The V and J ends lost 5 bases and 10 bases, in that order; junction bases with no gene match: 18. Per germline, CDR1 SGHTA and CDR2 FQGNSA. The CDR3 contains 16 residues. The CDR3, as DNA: TGTGCCAGCAGCAAGAGGACAGGGATTACGGAGAGTCGAGCTTTCTTT. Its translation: CASSKRTGITESRAFF.

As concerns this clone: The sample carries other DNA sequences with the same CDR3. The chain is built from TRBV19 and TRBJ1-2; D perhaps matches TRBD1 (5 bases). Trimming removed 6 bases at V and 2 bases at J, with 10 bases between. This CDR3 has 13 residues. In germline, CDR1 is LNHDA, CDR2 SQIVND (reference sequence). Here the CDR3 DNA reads TGTGCCAGTAGGGGGCAGGGAAACTATGGCTACACCTTC. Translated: CASRGQGNYGYTF. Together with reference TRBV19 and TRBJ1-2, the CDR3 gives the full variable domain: DGGITQSPKYLFRKEGQNVTLSCEQNLNHDAMYWYRQDPGQGLRLIYYSQIVNDFQKGDIAEGYSVSREKKESFPLTVTSAQKNPTAFYLCASRGQGNYGYTFGSGTRLTVV.

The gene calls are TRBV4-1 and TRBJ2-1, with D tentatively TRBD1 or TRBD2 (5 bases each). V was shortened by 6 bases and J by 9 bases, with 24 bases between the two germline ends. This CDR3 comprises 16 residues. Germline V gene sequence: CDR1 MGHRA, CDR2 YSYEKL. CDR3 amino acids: CASRPTRGRDQSEQFF. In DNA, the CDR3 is TGCGCCAGCAGGCCTACTAGGGGCCGGGATCAAAGTGAGCAGTTCTTC.

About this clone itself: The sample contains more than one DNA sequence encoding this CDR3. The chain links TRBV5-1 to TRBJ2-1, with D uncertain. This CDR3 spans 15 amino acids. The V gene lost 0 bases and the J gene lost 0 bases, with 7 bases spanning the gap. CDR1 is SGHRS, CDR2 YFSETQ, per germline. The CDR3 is CASSLAANSYNEQFF. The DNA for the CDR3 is TGCGCCAGCAGCTTGGCGGCCAACTCCTACAATGAGCAGTTCTTC.

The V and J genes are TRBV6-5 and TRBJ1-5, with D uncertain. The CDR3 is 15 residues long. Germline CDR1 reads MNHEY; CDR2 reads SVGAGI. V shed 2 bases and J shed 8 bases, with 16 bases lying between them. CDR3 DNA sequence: TGTGCCAGCAGTTACCGAGGCCCCGGCGGTGAGCCCCAGCATTTT. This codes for CASSYRGPGGEPQHF.

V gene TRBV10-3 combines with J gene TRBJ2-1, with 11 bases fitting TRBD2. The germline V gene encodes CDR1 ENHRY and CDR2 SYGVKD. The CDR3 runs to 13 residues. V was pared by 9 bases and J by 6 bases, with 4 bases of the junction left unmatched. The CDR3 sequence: CAIMGLAANEQFF. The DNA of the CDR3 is TGTGCCATAATGGGACTAGCGGCCAATGAGCAGTTCTTC.

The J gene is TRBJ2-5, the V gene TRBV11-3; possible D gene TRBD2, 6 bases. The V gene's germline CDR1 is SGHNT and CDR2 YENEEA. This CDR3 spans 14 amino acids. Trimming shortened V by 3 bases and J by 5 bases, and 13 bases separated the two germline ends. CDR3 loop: CASSFGGGGETQYF. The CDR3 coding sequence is TGTGCCAGCAGCTTCGGGGGAGGTGGGGAGACCCAGTACTTC.

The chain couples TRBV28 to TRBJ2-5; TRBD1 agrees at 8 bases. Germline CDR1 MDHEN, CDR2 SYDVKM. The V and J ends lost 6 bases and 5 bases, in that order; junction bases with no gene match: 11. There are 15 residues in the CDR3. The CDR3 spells CASSKRQGSRETQYF. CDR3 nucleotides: TGTGCCAGCAGCAAAAGACAGGGGAGTAGGGAGACCCAGTACTTC.

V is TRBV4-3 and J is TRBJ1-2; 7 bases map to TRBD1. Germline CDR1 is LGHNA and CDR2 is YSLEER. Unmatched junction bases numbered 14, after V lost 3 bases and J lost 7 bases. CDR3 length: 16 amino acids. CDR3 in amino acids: CASSHQTQGGGGGYTF. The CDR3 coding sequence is TGCGCCAGCAGCCACCAAACTCAAGGGGGCGGGGGTGGCTACACCTTC.

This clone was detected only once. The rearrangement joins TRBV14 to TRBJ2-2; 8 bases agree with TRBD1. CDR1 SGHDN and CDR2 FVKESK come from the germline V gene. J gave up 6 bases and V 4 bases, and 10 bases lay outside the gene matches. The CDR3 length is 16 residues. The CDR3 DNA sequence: TGTGCCAGCAGCCCACCCGGGACAGGATGGTCCGGGGAGCTGTTTTTT. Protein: CASSPPGTGWSGELFF.

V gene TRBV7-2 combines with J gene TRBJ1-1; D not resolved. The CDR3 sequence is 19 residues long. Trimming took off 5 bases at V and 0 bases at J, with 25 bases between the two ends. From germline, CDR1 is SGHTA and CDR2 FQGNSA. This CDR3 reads CASSPTTSRWASMNTEAFF. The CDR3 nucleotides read TGTGCCAGCAGCCCCACCACCTCGCGGTGGGCCTCCATGAACACTGAAGCTTTCTTT.

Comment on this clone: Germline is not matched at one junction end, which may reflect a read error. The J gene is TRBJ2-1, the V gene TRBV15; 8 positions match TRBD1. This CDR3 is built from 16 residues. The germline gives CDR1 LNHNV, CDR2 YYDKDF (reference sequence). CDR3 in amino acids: CATSGDRGSSYNEQFF. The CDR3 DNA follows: TGTGCCACCAGCGGAGACAGGGGAAGCTCCTACAATGAGCAGTTCTTC.

The CDR3 here is CASSEGPRLQGTDTQYF. CDR3 bases: TGTGCCAGCAGCGAGGGGCCCAGGCTCCAGGGCACAGATACGCAGTATTTT. The genes are TRBV9 and TRBJ2-3; D may be TRBD1 (5 bases). Germline V CDR1 and CDR2: SGDLS, YYNGEE. The CDR3 spans 17 residues. Trimming removed 3 bases from V and 1 base from J, with 18 bases in between.

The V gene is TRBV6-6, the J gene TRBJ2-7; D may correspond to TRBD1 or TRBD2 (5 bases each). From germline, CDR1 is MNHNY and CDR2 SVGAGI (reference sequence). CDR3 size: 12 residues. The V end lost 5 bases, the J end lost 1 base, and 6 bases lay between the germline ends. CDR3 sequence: CASSEGSYEQYF. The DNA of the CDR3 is TGTGCCAGCAGTGAGGGGTCCTACGAGCAGTACTTC.

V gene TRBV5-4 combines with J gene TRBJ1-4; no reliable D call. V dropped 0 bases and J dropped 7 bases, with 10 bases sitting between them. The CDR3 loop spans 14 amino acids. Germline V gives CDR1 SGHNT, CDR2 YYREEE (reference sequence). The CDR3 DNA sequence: TGTGCCAGCAGCTTGGGGGTGAAGGGTGAAAAACTGTTTTTT. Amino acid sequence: CASSLGVKGEKLFF.

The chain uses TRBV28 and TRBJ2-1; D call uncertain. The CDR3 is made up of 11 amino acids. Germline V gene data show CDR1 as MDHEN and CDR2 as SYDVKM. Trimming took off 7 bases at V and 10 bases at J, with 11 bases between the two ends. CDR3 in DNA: TGTGCCAGCACTACCCCAAGGGAGCAGTTCTTC. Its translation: CASTTPREQFF.

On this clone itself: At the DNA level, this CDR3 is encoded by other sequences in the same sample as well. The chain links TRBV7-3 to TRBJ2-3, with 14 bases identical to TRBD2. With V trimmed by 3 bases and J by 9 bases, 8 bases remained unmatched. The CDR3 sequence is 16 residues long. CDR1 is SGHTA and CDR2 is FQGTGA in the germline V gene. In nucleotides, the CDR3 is TGTGCCAGCAGCTTCACCGGGACTAGCGGGAGAGACACGCAGTATTTT. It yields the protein CASSFTGTSGRDTQYF.

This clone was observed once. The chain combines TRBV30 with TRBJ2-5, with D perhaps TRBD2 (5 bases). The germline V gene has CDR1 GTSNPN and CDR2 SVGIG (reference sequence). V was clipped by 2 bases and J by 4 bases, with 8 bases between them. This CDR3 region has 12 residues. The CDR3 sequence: CAWSPSGETQYF. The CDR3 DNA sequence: TGTGCCTGGAGTCCCAGCGGAGAGACCCAGTACTTC.

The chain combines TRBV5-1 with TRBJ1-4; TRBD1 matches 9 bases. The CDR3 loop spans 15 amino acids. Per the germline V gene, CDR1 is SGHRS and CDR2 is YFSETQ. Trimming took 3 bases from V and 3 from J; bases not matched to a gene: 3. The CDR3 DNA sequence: TGCGCCAGCAGCTCGACAGGGGGACCTAATGAAAAACTGTTTTTT. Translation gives CASSSTGGPNEKLFF.

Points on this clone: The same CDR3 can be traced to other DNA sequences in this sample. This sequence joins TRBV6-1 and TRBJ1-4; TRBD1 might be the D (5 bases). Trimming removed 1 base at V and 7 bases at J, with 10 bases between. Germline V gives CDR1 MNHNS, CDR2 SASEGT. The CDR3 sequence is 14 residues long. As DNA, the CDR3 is TGTGCCAGCAGTGAAGGAGGGGCGGGTGAAAAACTGTTTTTT. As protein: CASSEGGAGEKLFF.

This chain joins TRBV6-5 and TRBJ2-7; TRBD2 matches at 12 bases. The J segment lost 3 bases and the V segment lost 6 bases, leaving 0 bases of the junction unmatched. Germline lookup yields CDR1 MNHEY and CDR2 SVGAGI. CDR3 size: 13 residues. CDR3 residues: CASRTSGGYEQYF. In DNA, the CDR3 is TGTGCCAGCAGGACTAGCGGGGGCTACGAGCAGTACTTC.